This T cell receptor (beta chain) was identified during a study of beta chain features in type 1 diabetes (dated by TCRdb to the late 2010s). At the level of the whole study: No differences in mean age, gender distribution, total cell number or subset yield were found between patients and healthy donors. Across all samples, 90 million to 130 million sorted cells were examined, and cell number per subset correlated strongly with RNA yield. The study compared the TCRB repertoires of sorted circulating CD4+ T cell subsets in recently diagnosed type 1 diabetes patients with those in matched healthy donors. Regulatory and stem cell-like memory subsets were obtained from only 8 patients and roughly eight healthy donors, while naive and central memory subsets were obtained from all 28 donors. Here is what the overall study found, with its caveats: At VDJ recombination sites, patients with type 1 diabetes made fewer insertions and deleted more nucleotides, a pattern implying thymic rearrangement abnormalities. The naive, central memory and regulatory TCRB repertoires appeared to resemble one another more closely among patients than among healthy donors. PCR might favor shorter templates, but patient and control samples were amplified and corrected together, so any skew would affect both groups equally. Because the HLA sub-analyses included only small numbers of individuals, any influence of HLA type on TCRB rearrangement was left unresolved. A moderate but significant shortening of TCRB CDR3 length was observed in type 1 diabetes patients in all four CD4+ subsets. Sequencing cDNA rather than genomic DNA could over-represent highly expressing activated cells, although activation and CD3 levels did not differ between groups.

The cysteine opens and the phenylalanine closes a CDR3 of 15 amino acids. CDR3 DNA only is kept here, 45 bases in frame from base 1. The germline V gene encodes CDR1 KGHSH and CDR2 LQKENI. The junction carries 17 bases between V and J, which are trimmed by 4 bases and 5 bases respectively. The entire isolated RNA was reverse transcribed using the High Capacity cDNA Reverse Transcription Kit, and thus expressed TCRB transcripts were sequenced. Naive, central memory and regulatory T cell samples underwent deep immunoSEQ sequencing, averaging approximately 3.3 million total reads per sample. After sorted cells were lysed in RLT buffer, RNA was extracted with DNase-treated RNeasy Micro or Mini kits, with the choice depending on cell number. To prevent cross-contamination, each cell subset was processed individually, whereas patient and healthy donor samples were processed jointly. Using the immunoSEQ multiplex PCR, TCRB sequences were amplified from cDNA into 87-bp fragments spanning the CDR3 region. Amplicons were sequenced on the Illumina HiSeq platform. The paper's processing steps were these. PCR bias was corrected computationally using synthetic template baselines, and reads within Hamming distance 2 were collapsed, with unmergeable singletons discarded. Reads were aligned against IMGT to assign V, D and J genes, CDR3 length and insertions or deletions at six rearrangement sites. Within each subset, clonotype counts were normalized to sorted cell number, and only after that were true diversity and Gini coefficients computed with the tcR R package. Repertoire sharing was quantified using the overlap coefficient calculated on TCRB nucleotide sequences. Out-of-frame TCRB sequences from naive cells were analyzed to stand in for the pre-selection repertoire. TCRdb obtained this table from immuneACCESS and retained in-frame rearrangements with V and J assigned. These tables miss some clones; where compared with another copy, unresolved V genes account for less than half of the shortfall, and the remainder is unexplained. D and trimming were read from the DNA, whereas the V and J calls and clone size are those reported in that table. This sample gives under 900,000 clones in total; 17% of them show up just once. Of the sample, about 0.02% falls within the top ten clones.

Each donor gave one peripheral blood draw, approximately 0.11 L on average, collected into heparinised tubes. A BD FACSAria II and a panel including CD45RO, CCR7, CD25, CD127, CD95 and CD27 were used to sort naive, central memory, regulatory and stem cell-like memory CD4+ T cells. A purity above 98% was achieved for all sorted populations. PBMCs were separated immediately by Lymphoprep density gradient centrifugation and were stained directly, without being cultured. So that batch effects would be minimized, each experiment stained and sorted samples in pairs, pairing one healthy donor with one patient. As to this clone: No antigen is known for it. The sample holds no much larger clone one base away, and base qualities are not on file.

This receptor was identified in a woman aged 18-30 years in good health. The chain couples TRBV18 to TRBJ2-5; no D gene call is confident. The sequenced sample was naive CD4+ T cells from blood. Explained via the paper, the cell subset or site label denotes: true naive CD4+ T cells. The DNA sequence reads TGTGCCAGCTCACTTTCTCTTGGCGGACGCGAGACCCAGTACTTC. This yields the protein CASSLSLGGRETQYF.